This TCR beta chain emerged from a study of shared clonotypes between healthy human individuals. The CDR3 runs to 14 residues. Germline loops: CDR1 SQVTM, CDR2 ANQGSEA. The J segment lost 7 bases and the V segment lost 5 bases, leaving 11 bases of the junction unmatched. Naive CD8 cells were CD45RO-negative, positively selected for CCR7, excluding terminally differentiated effector memory CD45RA+ cells. Profiling relied on immunoSEQ multiplex PCR, and the TCRdb table lists in-frame clones only, not all of them. The sample has 800,000 to 950,000 clones, roughly 96% seen once. The sample consisted of naive CD8+ T cells sorted from blood. The sequence was collected from a man aged 30 to 39 in good health. The V and J genes are TRBV29-1 and TRBJ2-1; 7 positions agree with TRBD2. This CDR3 reads CSVRLAEAWNEQFF. Here the CDR3 DNA reads TGCAGCGTTCGTCTAGCGGAGGCTTGGAATGAGCAGTTCTTC.